The 30 T cell receptor beta chains reported below all come from one sample, sequenced in a study of blood T cell repertoires in COVID-19. Only in-frame clones appear in the TCRdb table, and some are missing; sequencing was by immunoSEQ multiplex PCR. Of hundreds of thousands of clones listed, around 88% are singletons. The sequencing input was peripheral blood. The receptors come from a woman in her twenties or thirties with COVID-19, enrolled during active disease.

This clone was recorded only once. The CDR3, as DNA: TGTGCCAGCAGCCAAAGCCCTGCAACTAATGAAAAACTGTTTTTT. It is translated as CASSQSPATNEKLFF. The chain links TRBV7-2 to TRBJ1-4; no definite D call. Germline loops: CDR1 SGHTA, CDR2 FQGNSA. V lost 5 bases and J 0 bases, leaving 10 bases between the germline ends. The CDR3 is 15 amino acids.

V usage is TRBV20-1 and J usage is TRBJ2-7; 8 nucleotides match TRBD2. Germline V gene sequence: CDR1 DFQATT, CDR2 SNEGSKA (reference sequence). There are 10 residues in the CDR3. With 6 bases clipped from V and 5 bases from J, the junction kept 0 bases outside the gene matches. The CDR3 DNA sequence: TGCAGTGCCGGGGGGGACGAGCAGTACTTC. This sequence encodes CSAGGDEQYF.

The V and J genes are TRBV7-9 and TRBJ2-7; 8 bases align to TRBD1. Germline CDR1 is SEHNR and CDR2 is FQNEAQ (reference sequence). The length of the CDR3 is 14 residues. V dropped 5 bases and J dropped 11; count of bases not matched to a gene: 14. The CDR3 loop is CASSPRTGLLIKYF. The CDR3 DNA follows: TGTGCCAGCAGCCCTAGGACAGGGCTGTTAATTAAGTACTTC.

This chain links TRBV7-6 with TRBJ1-4; 8 bases line up with TRBD1. The CDR3 consists of 16 residues. The ends lost 5 bases at V and 7 bases at J; junction bases unmatched: 12. Germline assignment: CDR1 SGHVS and CDR2 FNYEAQ. The CDR3: CASSPIEQGGIEKLFF. In DNA, the CDR3 is TGTGCCAGCAGCCCGATTGAACAGGGGGGAATTGAAAAACTGTTTTTT.

This clone occurred once. The chain uses TRBV2 and TRBJ2-5; D is undetermined. V gave up 3 bases and J gave up 4 bases, with 9 bases separating them. Germline V lookup: CDR1 SNHLY, CDR2 FYNNEI. The CDR3 extends over 13 amino acids. The CDR3 here is CASSDLVTETQYF. CDR3 sequence (DNA): TGTGCCAGCAGTGACCTAGTCACAGAGACCCAGTACTTC. The full variable domain, in which reference TRBV2 and TRBJ2-5 provide the parts outside the CDR3, is EPEVTQTPSHQVTQMGQEVILRCVPISNHLYFYWYRQILGQKVEFLVSFYNNEISEKSEIFDDQFSVERPDGSNFTLKIRSTKLEDSAMYFCASSDLVTETQYFGPGTRLLVL.

The V and J genes are TRBV7-9 and TRBJ2-2, with D possibly TRBD1 on 6 matching bases. The CDR3 spans 14 residues. Trimming took off 5 bases at V and 0 bases at J, with 7 bases between the two ends. CDR1 is SEHNR and CDR2 is FQNEAQ in the germline V gene (reference sequence). The CDR3 nucleotides read TGTGCCAGCAGCGGACAGACGAACACCGGGGAGCTGTTTTTT. As protein: CASSGQTNTGELFF.

The V call is TRBV14, the J call TRBJ1-1; 8 positions agree with TRBD1. Germline assignment: CDR1 SGHDN and CDR2 FVKESK. Losses at the gene ends were 4 bases for V and 1 base for J; bases not matched to a gene: 5. This CDR3 has 15 amino acids. The CDR3 bases are TGTGCCAGCAGCCGGCAGGGGGCCCCGAACACTGAAGCTTTCTTT. Amino acids: CASSRQGAPNTEAFF.

The V gene is TRBV6-4, the J gene TRBJ1-4; D unclear. The V and J ends lost 2 bases and 0 bases respectively, with 7 bases between them. Germline-derived CDR1 and CDR2 are MRHNA and SNTAGT. CDR3 length equals 15 residues. The CDR3 nucleotides read TGTGCCAGCAGTGACGGGCACTCAACTAATGAAAAACTGTTTTTT. This gives the protein CASSDGHSTNEKLFF.

This chain links TRBV6-5 with TRBJ1-2, with D possibly being TRBD1 (6 bases). Germline values: CDR1 MNHEY, CDR2 SVGAGI. This CDR3 is 15 amino acids long. Deletions cut 0 bases from V and 1 base from J, with 9 bases between. The CDR3 nucleotides read TGTGCCAGCAGTTACTCCAGGGGAATTAACTATGGCTACACCTTC. As protein: CASSYSRGINYGYTF.

The chain has TRBV9 and TRBJ1-4; D is unclear. V was cut by 2 bases and J by 8 bases, with 13 bases left in between. The germline V gene encodes CDR1 SGDLS and CDR2 YYNGEE. The CDR3 totals 14 residues. CDR3 residues: CASSVNYDWEKLFF. CDR3 DNA: TGTGCCAGCAGCGTGAATTACGACTGGGAAAAACTGTTTTTT.

V gene TRBV10-3 combines with J gene TRBJ1-4; 8 nucleotides align to TRBD1. The CDR3 runs to 15 residues. The germline CDR1 and CDR2 sequences are ENHRY and SYGVKD. The junction had 7 bases not matched to a gene; V was cut back by 3 bases and J by 7 bases. CDR3 region: CAISESGQDAEKLFF. The DNA of the CDR3 is TGTGCCATCAGTGAATCGGGACAGGACGCTGAAAAACTGTTTTTT.

The chain is built from TRBV7-8 and TRBJ2-1; a weak D match, TRBD1 (5 bases). The germline V and J ends were trimmed by 0 bases and 5 bases, with 20 bases remaining between them. The CDR3 has 18 amino acids. Germline CDR1 and CDR2: SGHVS and FQNEAQ. CDR3 loop: CASSLAQGRPVKNNEQFF. The CDR3 DNA reads TGTGCCAGCAGCTTAGCGCAGGGTCGACCAGTAAAGAACAATGAGCAGTTCTTC.

This chain connects TRBV19 to TRBJ1-2; 7 nucleotides agree with TRBD1. Germline V lookup: CDR1 LNHDA, CDR2 SQIVND (reference sequence). The CDR3 sequence is 14 residues long. V was pared by 6 bases and J by 7 bases, with 11 bases of the junction left unmatched. The CDR3 loop is CASRRGQPTGGYTF. The CDR3 region has the DNA TGTGCCAGTAGACGGGGACAGCCGACGGGTGGCTACACCTTC.

The chain carries TRBV7-9 and TRBJ2-2; 7 nucleotides align to TRBD2. In germline, CDR1 is SEHNR, CDR2 FQNEAQ (reference sequence). The CDR3 sequence is 16 residues long. Germline trimming cut 0 bases from V and 6 bases from J; bases unmatched to any gene: 7. Here the CDR3 reads CASSLARASGAGELFF. As DNA, the CDR3 is TGTGCCAGCAGCTTAGCCAGGGCTAGCGGCGCCGGGGAGCTGTTTTTT.

The chain uses TRBV10-2 and TRBJ2-7; D call uncertain. The V and J ends lost 3 bases and 0 bases respectively, with 6 bases between them. CDR3 length equals 13 residues. Germline V gene data show CDR1 as WSHSY and CDR2 as SAAADI. As DNA, the CDR3 is TGCGCCAGCAGTGAATCTCCCTCCTACGAGCAGTACGTC. Protein: CASSESPSYEQYV.

With respect to this clone: Other nucleotide sequences in the sample specify the same CDR3. This chain connects TRBV7-2 to TRBJ1-1; the D is unclear. CDR3 length equals 13 residues. With 3 bases removed from V and 0 bases from J, the gap between germline ends came to 5 bases. Looked up from germline, CDR1 is SGHTA and CDR2 is FQGNSA. CDR3 in amino acids: CASSFSMNTEAFF. CDR3 DNA sequence: TGTGCCAGCAGCTTTAGTATGAACACTGAAGCTTTCTTT.

The chain joins TRBV7-9 to TRBJ2-1, with a tentative D call TRBD2 (6 bases). The CDR3 loop spans 15 amino acids. Germline V lookup: CDR1 SEHNR, CDR2 FQNEAQ (reference sequence). V lost 5 bases and J lost 8, with 19 bases in between. The CDR3, as DNA: TGTGCCAGCAGCGGAGGACGACTAGAGAGCGATGAGCAGTTCTTC. Encoded protein: CASSGGRLESDEQFF.

The V gene is TRBV10-3, the J gene TRBJ1-5; D unresolved. Germline CDR1 reads ENHRY; CDR2 reads SYGVKD. The CDR3 is made up of 16 amino acids. The ends were cut back, 2 bases at V and 0 bases at J, with 11 bases in the middle. The CDR3 region has the DNA TGTGCCATCAGTGAGAGTCTTTCTACTAGCAATCAGCCCCAGCATTTT. Amino acid sequence: CAISESLSTSNQPQHF.

The gene calls are TRBV4-1 and TRBJ2-5, with D possibly TRBD2 on 6 matching bases. Germline V gene sequence: CDR1 MGHRA, CDR2 YSYEKL. This CDR3 has 14 amino acids. V was pared by 1 base and J by 5 bases, with 11 bases between. The CDR3, as DNA: TGCGCCAGCAGCCAAGGTTCAGGGAGGGAGACCCAGTACTTC. It specifies CASSQGSGRETQYF.

This chain links TRBV7-9 with TRBJ2-3; TRBD2 is a possible D gene (6 bases). V was clipped by 2 bases and J by 2 bases, with 14 bases between them. The CDR3 is 16 residues long. Germline values: CDR1 SEHNR, CDR2 FQNEAQ (reference sequence). CDR3 nucleotide sequence: TGTGCCAGCAGCTTATTCGGGCGGGGTGACACAGATACGCAGTATTTT. Protein: CASSLFGRGDTDTQYF.

The V call is TRBV5-4, the J call TRBJ1-1; no firm D call. Germline CDR1 SGHNT, CDR2 YYREEE (reference sequence). V gave up 0 bases and J gave up 8 bases, with 5 bases separating them. The CDR3 is made up of 11 amino acids. For the CDR3, the DNA is TGTGCCAGCAGCTTGGAACAGGAAGCTTTCTTT. This gives the protein CASSLEQEAFF.

This chain connects TRBV13 to TRBJ2-1; D perhaps matches TRBD2 (5 bases). The CDR3 loop spans 15 amino acids. The V gene lost 1 base and the J gene lost 6 bases, with 13 bases spanning the gap. Looked up from germline, CDR1 is PRHDT and CDR2 is FYEKMQ (reference sequence). Here the CDR3 DNA reads TGTGCCAGCAGCTTAGTCTCCGGACTCCTCAATGAGCAGTTCTTC. Protein: CASSLVSGLLNEQFF.

In its sample, this clone was seen once. The rearrangement links TRBV11-3 to TRBJ2-1, with 9 bases lining up with TRBD1. The V segment lost 5 bases and the J segment 5 bases; nucleotides outside the gene matches: 7. Germline loops: CDR1 SGHNT, CDR2 YENEEA. This CDR3 comprises 15 residues. CDR3 residues: CASSVHRGLDNEQFF. CDR3 DNA sequence: TGTGCCAGCAGCGTCCACAGGGGGCTCGACAATGAGCAGTTCTTC.

This clone was detected once. The chain recombines TRBV7-9 with TRBJ2-3; D possibly corresponds to TRBD2 (6 bases). Trimming left V 3 bases short and J 6 bases short, with 16 bases between. This CDR3 spans 15 amino acids. CDR1 is SEHNR, CDR2 FQNEAQ, per germline (reference sequence). The chain's CDR3 is CASSFTTGEGDTQYF. In DNA form, the CDR3 reads TGTGCCAGCAGCTTTACAACGGGAGAGGGGGATACGCAGTATTTT. The full variable domain, rest sourced from reference TRBV7-9 and TRBJ2-3, is DTGVSQNPRHKITKRGQNVTFRCDPISEHNRLYWYRQTLGQGPEFLTYFQNEAQLEKSRLLSDRFSAERPKGSFSTLEIQRTEQGDSAMYLCASSFTTGEGDTQYFGPGTRLTVL.

The genes are TRBV27 and TRBJ2-7, with 8 bases fitting TRBD1. V shed 3 bases and J 2 bases; nucleotides not matched to a gene: 6. CDR1 and CDR2 from the germline V gene are MNHEY and SMNVEV (reference sequence). CDR3 length: 15 residues. CDR3 coding DNA: TGTGCCAGCAGTTTCCAGGGGGCGCCTCCCTACGAGCAGTACGTC. Translating gives CASSFQGAPPYEQYV.

The chain uses TRBV7-2 and TRBJ1-1; the match to TRBD1 covers 9 bases. Germline CDR1 SGHTA, CDR2 FQGNSA. The CDR3 covers 15 residues. With V trimmed by 6 bases and J by 0 bases, 5 bases remained unmatched. This CDR3 reads CASSGGDRVNTEAFF. The CDR3 nucleotides read TGTGCCAGCAGTGGGGGGGACAGGGTGAACACTGAAGCTTTCTTT.

The chain combines TRBV7-2 with TRBJ1-5, with TRBD1 matching over 10 bases. CDR1 SGHTA and CDR2 FQGNSA come from the germline V gene. The CDR3 extends over 15 amino acids. Trimming removed 5 bases from V and 9 bases from J; junction bases left unmatched: 10. The CDR3 is CASSRPGQGTMPQHF. CDR3 DNA: TGTGCCAGCAGCCGGCCGGGACAGGGGACGATGCCCCAGCATTTT. The full variable domain, rest sourced from reference TRBV7-2 and TRBJ1-5, is GAGVSQSPSNKVTEKGKDVELRCDPISGHTALYWYRQSLGQGLEFLIYFQGNSAPDKSGLPSDRFSAERTGGSVSTLTIQRTQQEDSAVYLCASSRPGQGTMPQHFGDGTRLSIL.

The chain couples TRBV2 to TRBJ1-2; a weak D match, TRBD1 (5 bases). The CDR3 loop spans 13 amino acids. Trimming removed 6 bases at V and 2 bases at J, with 10 bases between. CDR1 and CDR2 from the germline V gene are SNHLY and FYNNEI. The CDR3, as DNA: TGTGCCAGCAGGGGGGAGGGAAACTATGGCTACACCTTC. It is translated as CASRGEGNYGYTF.

V usage is TRBV16 and J usage is TRBJ1-5; 7 positions agree with TRBD1. The CDR3 totals 14 residues. Germline CDR1 and CDR2: KGHSY and FQNENV. The J segment lost 5 bases and the V segment lost 5 bases, leaving 6 bases of the junction unmatched. The CDR3 coding sequence is TGTGCCAGCAGCTCACAGGGGAGAGATCAGCCCCAGCATTTT. Encoded protein: CASSSQGRDQPQHF.

The rearrangement uses TRBV7-9 and TRBJ2-3, with a possible D match to TRBD2 (6 bases). Trimming pared 5 bases from V and 5 bases from J, leaving 17 bases between. The CDR3 covers 15 residues. Germline V gene data show CDR1 as SEHNR and CDR2 as FQNEAQ (reference sequence). In DNA form, the CDR3 reads TGTGCCAGCAGCCGACTTGGCGGGATTCTAGATACGCAGTATTTT. Its translation is CASSRLGGILDTQYF. Filled out from reference TRBV7-9 and TRBJ2-3, the complete variable domain reads DTGVSQNPRHKITKRGQNVTFRCDPISEHNRLYWYRQTLGQGPEFLTYFQNEAQLEKSRLLSDRFSAERPKGSFSTLEIQRTEQGDSAMYLCASSRLGGILDTQYFGPGTRLTVL.